The T cell receptor beta chain described here comes from a study of blood T cell repertoires in COVID-19. Study summary: COVID-19 samples from acute and convalescent phases originated in the United States, Italy and Spain.

Per the study methods: Nucleated cell number was recorded as an estimate derived from reference gene primer amplification. Here immunoSEQ multiplex PCR was the method, and the copy in TCRdb shows in-frame clones only, minus some. V and J calls and clone size are those listed in that table; D and trimming were worked out from the DNA. In the table there are fewer than 300,000 clones, under 95% of which are singletons. Participant age was roughly 18 to 90 years, and participants resided in approximately 25 US areas. Cohorts were assigned according to the clinical history that participants reported. This TCR was recovered from a woman between 40 and 50 years old with acute COVID-19. The sample comprised PBMCs or T cells enriched from blood (not recorded which).

The CDR3: CASSEGGGRYNEQFF. For the CDR3, the DNA is TGTGCCAGCAGTGAGGGCGGGGGGCGATACAATGAGCAGTTCTTC. The rearrangement uses TRBV2 and TRBJ2-1; 8 bases line up with TRBD2. Germline CDR1 and CDR2: SNHLY and FYNNEI. The CDR3 loop spans 15 amino acids. J gave up 4 bases and V 3 bases, and 5 bases lay outside the gene matches.